The 18 T cell receptor beta chains listed next were all sequenced from one sample in a study of T cells in localized non-small cell lung cancer. TCRdb's table, derived via immunoSEQ multiplex PCR, lists solely in-frame clones and lacks some. The table has over 45,000 clones, 60% to 85% seen once. Sequencing used peripheral blood, obtained before any cancer treatment. The receptor set was obtained from a man between 40 and 70 years old with stage I squamous cell lung carcinoma.

This chain connects TRBV28 to TRBJ1-3; D ambiguous. The V gene lost 6 bases and the J gene lost 1 base, with 10 bases spanning the gap. Per the germline V gene, CDR1 is MDHEN and CDR2 is SYDVKM. The CDR3 spans 14 residues. CDR3 loop: CASRFSGSGNTIYF. CDR3 nucleotides: TGTGCCAGCAGATTTAGTGGGTCTGGAAACACCATATATTTT.

The V and J genes are TRBV14 and TRBJ1-1; TRBD1 might be the D (6 bases). The CDR3 length is 15 residues. The germline gives CDR1 SGHDN, CDR2 FVKESK. Trimming cost V 0 bases and J 4 bases, with 12 bases left between them. Here the CDR3 reads CASSQDTGSGTEAFF. The CDR3 DNA sequence: TGTGCCAGCAGCCAAGATACAGGGTCGGGCACTGAAGCTTTCTTT.

The chain employs TRBV4-2 and TRBJ1-3; D uncertain. With 5 bases removed from V and 0 bases from J, the gap between germline ends came to 11 bases. Germline V gene data show CDR1 as LGHNA and CDR2 as YNFKEQ. The CDR3 is 15 amino acids. The CDR3 loop reads CASSTTGDSGNTIYF. DNA for the CDR3: TGTGCCAGCAGCACAACGGGAGACTCTGGAAACACCATATATTTT.

The rearrangement uses TRBV11-1 and TRBJ1-2; D is unclear. From germline, CDR1 is SGHAT and CDR2 FQDESV (reference sequence). V was pared by 9 bases and J by 5 bases, with 22 bases between. The CDR3 consists of 15 residues. CDR3: CARHTPPTGFYGYTF. Written as DNA, the CDR3 is TGTGCCAGACACACCCCCCCCACCGGCTTTTATGGCTACACCTTC.

This clone was seen a handful of times. The chain links TRBV11-2 to TRBJ2-1; no clear D gene. CDR1 and CDR2 from the germline V gene are SGHAT and FQNNGV. This CDR3 contains 13 residues. Trimming pared 0 bases from V and 7 bases from J, leaving 7 bases between. The CDR3 spells CASSLDRENEQFF. For the CDR3, the DNA is TGTGCCAGCAGCTTAGATAGGGAAAATGAGCAGTTCTTC.

The genes are TRBV28 and TRBJ2-1, with D tentatively TRBD2 (6 bases). V lost 7 bases, J lost 14 bases, and 15 bases lay in between. Germline lookup yields CDR1 MDHEN and CDR2 SYDVKM. The length of the CDR3 is 11 residues. The CDR3 DNA is TGTGCCAGCAAAGGGGACTCCTGGAAGTTCTTC. Encoded protein: CASKGDSWKFF.

The rearrangement joins TRBV6-5 to TRBJ2-1; no reliable D call. Germline V gives CDR1 MNHEY, CDR2 SVGAGI. Trimming cost V 6 bases and J 6 bases, with 12 bases left between them. The CDR3 loop spans 13 amino acids. CDR3 nucleotides: TGTGCCAGCAGGCTGCTAAACCTCAATGAGCAGTTCTTC. It translates to CASRLLNLNEQFF.

This chain uses TRBV21-1 with TRBJ2-5; TRBD2 was called by the table and not checked on the DNA. TRBV21-1 is annotated as a pseudogene. CDR3 length: 14 residues. CDR3 sequence (DNA): TGTGCCAGCGGAAGGGCCGGGGGCCAAGAGACCCAGTACTTC. Translated, it gives CASGRAGGQETQYF.

J is TRBJ2-3 and V is TRBV7-6, with D possibly being TRBD2 (5 bases). CDR3 size: 13 residues. Germline lookup yields CDR1 SGHVS and CDR2 FNYEAQ. The V and J ends lost 4 bases and 2 bases respectively, with 7 bases between them. CDR3 in amino acids: CASSSRDTDTQYF. The CDR3 DNA sequence: TGTGCCAGCAGCTCACGGGACACAGATACGCAGTATTTT.

V usage is TRBV4-3 and J usage is TRBJ1-2, with 7 positions matching TRBD1. This CDR3 has 14 residues. V shed 3 bases, J shed 6 bases, and the junction held 7 bases outside the gene matches. The germline gives CDR1 LGHNA, CDR2 YSLEER. The chain's CDR3 is CASSQGTELHGYTF. In DNA form, the CDR3 reads TGCGCCAGCAGCCAGGGGACAGAGTTACATGGCTACACCTTC.

The chain is built from TRBV6-1 and TRBJ2-3; no definite D call. CDR3 length: 12 amino acids. V was pared by 0 bases and J by 5 bases, with 3 bases between. In germline, CDR1 is MNHNS, CDR2 SASEGT. The CDR3 region is CASSEAGDTQYF. DNA of the CDR3: TGTGCCAGCAGTGAAGCTGGAGATACGCAGTATTTT.

The chain joins TRBV10-2 to TRBJ1-1, with D maybe TRBD1 (6 bases). V was shortened by 4 bases and J by 0 bases, with 15 bases between the two germline ends. CDR3 length: 16 amino acids. CDR1 and CDR2 from the germline V gene are WSHSY and SAAADI. The CDR3 DNA reads TGCGCCAGCAGTGGGGCAGGGGCGCTTATGAACACTGAAGCTTTCTTT. It specifies CASSGAGALMNTEAFF.

Here the CDR3 reads CASTDSSRGKYF. The CDR3 bases are TGCGCCAGCACCGACTCCAGCAGAGGGAAGTACTTC. The V call is TRBV10-2, the J call TRBJ2-5; the D gene is possibly TRBD2 (5 bases). V lost 7 bases to trimming and J lost 12 bases, with 18 bases between them. The germline V gene has CDR1 WSHSY and CDR2 SAAADI. The CDR3 has 12 amino acids.

The chain carries TRBV7-2 and TRBJ2-2, with D unclear. This CDR3 region has 16 residues. The germline V gene has CDR1 SGHTA and CDR2 FQGNSA. The ends were cut back, 5 bases at V and 0 bases at J, with 13 bases in the middle. CDR3 in amino acids: CASSQDGSANTGELFF. The CDR3 nucleotides are TGTGCCAGCAGCCAGGACGGCAGCGCGAACACCGGGGAGCTGTTTTTT.

The V call is TRBV18, the J call TRBJ1-1; the D gene is possibly TRBD1 (6 bases). Germline-derived CDR1 and CDR2 are KGHSH and LQKENI. Between the trimmed V and J ends, which lost 0 bases and 8 bases, there was a span of 7 bases. The CDR3 length is 12 residues. CDR3 in DNA: TGTGCCAGCTCACCACCCAGGGGAGAAGCTTTCTTT. Residues: CASSPPRGEAFF.

The CDR3 sequence: CASRGHRGPLCGDTIYF. CDR3 DNA: TGCGCCAGCAGAGGCCACAGGGGGCCATTATGTGGGGACACCATATATTTT. V is TRBV10-1 and J is TRBJ1-3; 9 bases are shared with TRBD1. The length of the CDR3 is 17 residues. Germline loops: CDR1 WNHNN, CDR2 SYGVQD (reference sequence). With V trimmed by 6 bases and J by 8 bases, 17 bases remained unmatched.

This clone was detected ten times or more. This chain connects TRBV27 to TRBJ1-1, with D unclear. From germline, CDR1 is MNHEY and CDR2 SMNVEV (reference sequence). The germline V and J ends were trimmed by 2 bases and 4 bases, with 5 bases remaining between them. This CDR3 contains 12 residues. CDR3 bases: TGTGCCAGCAGTTTACTAGGCACTGAAGCTTTCTTT. Protein sequence: CASSLLGTEAFF.

This chain uses TRBV7-9 with TRBJ1-3; D not certain. Trimming stripped 3 bases from V and 0 bases from J, with 15 bases between. CDR1 is SEHNR, CDR2 FQNEAQ, per germline (reference sequence). The CDR3 loop spans 17 amino acids. The CDR3 DNA reads TGTGCCAGCAGCTTCGTCGGCCAACATCGCTCTGGAAACACCATATATTTT. This sequence encodes CASSFVGQHRSGNTIYF.